This T cell receptor (beta chain) was recorded in a study of blood T cell repertoires in COVID-19. V lost 1 base and J lost 0, with 15 bases in between. Germline assignment: CDR1 SEHNR and CDR2 FQNEAQ (reference sequence). The CDR3 is 17 amino acids. This table comes from immunoSEQ multiplex PCR, and its TCRdb copy is limited to in-frame clones, with some not included. The data hold approximately 220,000 clones, with 84% observed a single time. What was sequenced was peripheral blood. The chain links TRBV7-9 to TRBJ1-1; D unclear. The receptor was derived from a woman aged 55-70 years with acute or convalescent COVID-19. The CDR3 protein is CASSLGGGMRMNTEAFF. DNA of the CDR3: TGTGCCAGCAGCTTAGGAGGCGGGATGCGGATGAACACTGAAGCTTTCTTT.